Sequencing of this T cell receptor (beta chain) was carried out in a study of Ad26.COV2.S vaccination and SARS-CoV-2 variants. In the study overall: Donor joined the COV1001 Ad26.COV2.S trial arm. Study-level results: Spike-specific TCR breadth in vaccine recipients exceeded that seen in placebo recipients.

Generated by immunoSEQ multiplex PCR, the TCRdb table keeps only in-frame clones and is missing some. The sample gives hundreds of thousands of clones, about 88% of which show up once; roughly 10% is in the top ten. This CDR3 has 15 residues. V was clipped by 5 bases and J by 3 bases; unmatched bases: 4. Germline V gene data show CDR1 as PRHDT and CDR2 as FYEKMQ (reference sequence). A word on this clone: As yet, its antigen is unknown.

The treatment is: around 19 received Ad26.COV2.S at low or high dose, single or two shots; 5 received placebo; per-sample allocation not given. Day 63 after the first injection of vaccine or placebo was the sampling time. Wuhan-strain SARS-CoV-2 spike was expressed by the Ad26 vector that made up the vaccine. Sequenced here: peripheral blood, sampled in a trial of Ad26.COV2.S vaccine versus placebo. The genes are TRBV13 and TRBJ2-1; TRBD2 aligns across 10 bases. The sequence derives from a person between 18 and 65 years old who received the Ad26.COV2.S COVID-19 vaccine or a placebo. CDR3 loop: CASSPTSGVYNEQFF. As DNA, the CDR3 is TGTGCCAGCAGCCCCACTAGCGGGGTCTACAATGAGCAGTTCTTC.